This T cell receptor beta chain emerged from a study of cytomegalovirus exposure and HLA in healthy donors. The PCR employed 60 Vbeta primers together with 13 Jbeta primers. Generated by immunoSEQ multiplex PCR, the TCRdb table keeps only in-frame clones and is missing some. The sample consists of more than 85,000 clones, roughly 71% of them appearing once. CDR1 and CDR2 from the germline V gene are SNHLY and FYNNEI. V was pared by 0 bases and J by 5 bases, with 4 bases between. The CDR3 runs 12 residues. The study, taken as a whole, reports: When analyzed later, a missense DCLRE1C variant was found to be linked to TCR beta V- and J-gene trimming. Available immune exposure information covered CMV serostatus only. Some V segments (TRBV6-2 and TRBV6-3 among them) were excluded as indistinguishable. The investigators catalogued 150 to 200 TCR beta chains as cytomegalovirus-associated.

Worth noting for this clone: The antigen is undetermined.

The chain combines TRBV2 with TRBJ2-5; D ambiguous. The source of this sequence is a woman aged 65 to 85 in good health and CMV-seropositive. Material for sequencing was PBMCs. In DNA form, the CDR3 reads TGTGCCAGCAGTGAAGCGTCGGAGACCCAGTACTTC. This translates into CASSEASETQYF. The variable domain in full, with the rest retrieved from reference TRBV2 and TRBJ2-5, is EPEVTQTPSHQVTQMGQEVILRCVPISNHLYFYWYRQILGQKVEFLVSFYNNEISEKSEIFDDQFSVERPDGSNFTLKIRSTKLEDSAMYFCASSEASETQYFGPGTRLLVL.